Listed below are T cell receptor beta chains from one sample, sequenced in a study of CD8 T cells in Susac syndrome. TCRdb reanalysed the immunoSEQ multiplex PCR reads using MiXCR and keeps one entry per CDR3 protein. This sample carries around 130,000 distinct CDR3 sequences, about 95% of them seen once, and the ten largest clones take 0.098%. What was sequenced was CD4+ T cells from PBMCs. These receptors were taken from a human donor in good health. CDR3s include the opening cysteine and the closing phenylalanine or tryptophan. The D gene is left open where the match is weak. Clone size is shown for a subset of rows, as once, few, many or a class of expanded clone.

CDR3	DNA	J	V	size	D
CSVADRGSNYGYTF	TGCAGCGTCGCGGACAGGGGATCTAACTATGGCTACACCTTC	TRBJ1-2	TRBV29-1	few	TRBD1
CASSFWTGADSPLHF	TGTGCCAGTAGTTTCTGGACAGGGGCGGATTCACCCCTCCACTTT	TRBJ1-6	TRBV19	.	TRBD1
CASGLVRAGAETQYF	TGTGCTAGTGGTTTGGTAAGGGCAGGGGCGGAGACCCAGTACTTC	TRBJ2-5	TRBV12-5	.	.
CASSIGRSYEQYF	TGTGCCAGTAGTATAGGCAGGAGCTACGAGCAGTACTTC	TRBJ2-7	TRBV19	.	.
CASSEPRHTGGVTDTQYF	TGTGCCAGCAGTGAACCGAGACATACAGGGGGCGTCACAGATACGCAGTATTTT	TRBJ2-3	TRBV6-1	.	TRBD1
CSAIRTGGVDGNQPQHF	TGCAGTGCTATTCGGACAGGGGGGGTCGACGGCAATCAGCCCCAGCATTTT	TRBJ1-5	TRBV20-1	.	TRBD1
CAGGGENTEAFF	TGTGCCGGGGGAGGAGAGAACACTGAAGCTTTCTTT	TRBJ1-1	TRBV30	.	.
CASSLVPRETQYF	TGTGCCAGCAGCTTAGTCCCCCGGGAGACCCAGTACTTC	TRBJ2-5	TRBV11-2	.	.
CASSDPSSDRGNTEAFF	TGTGCCAGCAGTGATCCCTCCTCCGACAGGGGAAACACTGAAGCTTTCTTT	TRBJ1-1	TRBV6-1	.	TRBD1
CASSPSGQVSYEQYF	TGTGCCAGCAGCCCTAGTGGACAGGTATCTTACGAGCAGTACTTC	TRBJ2-7	TRBV7-9	.	TRBD1
CASSFGTGYNQPQHF	TGTGCCAGCAGCTTTGGGACAGGGTACAATCAGCCCCAGCATTTT	TRBJ1-5	TRBV7-9	.	TRBD1
CASSESPGSGYNGYTF	TGTGCCAGCAGTGAATCCCCTGGGTCCGGCTACAATGGCTACACCTTC	TRBJ1-2	TRBV25-1	.	.
CASSPSLAGGRETQYF	TGTGCCAGCAGTCCTTCACTAGCGGGGGGGCGGGAGACCCAGTACTTC	TRBJ2-5	TRBV2	.	TRBD2
CASSPRGLGGVEETQYF	TGTGCCAGCTCACCACGCGGATTGGGGGGAGTCGAGGAGACCCAGTACTTC	TRBJ2-5	TRBV18	.	.
CASSMGTSGNQETQYF	TGTGCCAGCAGTATGGGGACTAGCGGAAACCAAGAGACCCAGTACTTC	TRBJ2-5	TRBV28	.	TRBD2
CASMWREGLENIQYF	TGTGCCAGCATGTGGAGGGAGGGCCTGGAAAACATTCAGTACTTC	TRBJ2-4	TRBV6-6	once	TRBD2
CASSLDGGGGYEQYF	TGCGCCAGCAGCTTGGACGGAGGAGGAGGCTACGAGCAGTACTTC	TRBJ2-7	TRBV5-1	.	.
CSVSGFTGELFF	TGCAGCGTCTCAGGGTTCACCGGGGAGCTGTTTTTT	TRBJ2-2	TRBV29-1	.	.
CASSVGGEQYF	TGTGCCAGCAGCGTAGGGGGCGAGCAGTACTTC	TRBJ2-7	TRBV9	.	.
CSARSGTGTDTQYF	TGCAGTGCTCGGAGCGGAACAGGCACAGATACGCAGTATTTT	TRBJ2-3	TRBV20-1	.	.
CASSRQLSGELFF	TGTGCCAGCAGCCGACAGTTGTCCGGGGAGCTGTTTTTT	TRBJ2-2	TRBV28	.	.
CASSPGGQGLRGNTIYF	TGCGCCAGCAGCCCCGGGGGACAGGGCCTAAGGGGAAACACCATATATTTT	TRBJ1-3	TRBV4-3	.	TRBD1
CASSMDTSPGQGPQHF	TGTGCCAGTAGTATGGATACCTCGCCAGGGCAGGGGCCCCAGCATTTT	TRBJ1-5	TRBV19	.	.
CASRSQVPPYEQYF	TGTGCCAGCAGGTCACAGGTCCCTCCCTACGAGCAGTACTTC	TRBJ2-7	TRBV2	.	.
CASSRDRRTDTQYF	TGTGCCAGCAGTCGGGACAGACGCACAGATACGCAGTATTTT	TRBJ2-3	TRBV3-1	once	TRBD1
CSARGSASGSSDEQYF	TGCAGTGCTAGGGGATCGGCTAGCGGGAGTTCGGACGAGCAGTACTTC	TRBJ2-7	TRBV20-1	.	TRBD2
CATSDWTSNIDEQFF	TGTGCCACCAGTGATTGGACTAGCAATATCGATGAGCAGTTCTTC	TRBJ2-1	TRBV24-1	.	TRBD2
CAWSTRQGKGDTQYF	TGTGCCTGGAGTACTCGACAGGGGAAGGGAGATACGCAGTATTTT	TRBJ2-3	TRBV30	.	TRBD1
CSAGRSSYNEQFF	TGCAGTGCTGGGAGGAGCTCCTACAATGAGCAGTTCTTC	TRBJ2-1	TRBV20-1	once	.
CASNFRGSINSPLHF	TGTGCCAGTAACTTCAGGGGCTCCATCAATTCACCCCTCCACTTT	TRBJ1-6	TRBV19	.	.
CASTSTSGSTGELFF	TGTGCCAGCACCTCTACCTCAGGGAGCACCGGGGAGCTGTTTTTT	TRBJ2-2	TRBV7-9	.	.